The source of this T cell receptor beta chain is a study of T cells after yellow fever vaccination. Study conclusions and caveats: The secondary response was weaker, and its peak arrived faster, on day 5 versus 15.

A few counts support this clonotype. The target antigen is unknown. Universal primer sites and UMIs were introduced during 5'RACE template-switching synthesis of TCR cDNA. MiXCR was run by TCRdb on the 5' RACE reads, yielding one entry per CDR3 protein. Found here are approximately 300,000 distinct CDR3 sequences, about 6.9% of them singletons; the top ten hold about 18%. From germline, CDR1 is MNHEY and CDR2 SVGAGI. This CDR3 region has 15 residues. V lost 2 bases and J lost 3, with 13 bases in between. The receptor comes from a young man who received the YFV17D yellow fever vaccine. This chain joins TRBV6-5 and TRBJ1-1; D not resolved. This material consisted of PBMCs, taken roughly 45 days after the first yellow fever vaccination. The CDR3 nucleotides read TGTGCCAGCAGTTACAGGGCGCGGGAGGACACTGAAGCTTTCTTT. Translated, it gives CASSYRAREDTEAFF.